These T cell receptor beta chains were read from a single sample in a study of blood T cell repertoires in COVID-19. Libraries were prepared by immunoSEQ multiplex PCR; TCRdb keeps only in-frame clonotypes and omits some of them. The table lists over 20,000 clones, 75% to 95% of them singletons. The sample was peripheral blood. The receptors stem from a woman in her 70s with active COVID-19. The CDR3 runs from the conserved cysteine through the conserved F or W. Fields, in order: V gene, clone size, J gene, D gene, CDR3 protein, CDR3 DNA. D genes are given only for firm matches. Part of the rows lack a size; the others show once, few, many or a class for expanded clones.

V: TRBV5-5; size: once; J: TRBJ1-2; D: TRBD1; CDR3: CASSLIQGQAYGYTF; DNA: TGTGCCAGCAGCTTGATCCAGGGACAGGCCTATGGCTACACCTTC
V: TRBV7-2; size: -; J: TRBJ1-4; D: -; CDR3: CASSGGLSAEKLFF; DNA: TGTGCCAGCAGCGGGGGCCTGTCGGCTGAAAAACTGTTTTTT
V: TRBV5-4; size: -; J: TRBJ2-7; D: -; CDR3: CASSLERQWEQYF; DNA: TGTGCCAGCAGCTTGGAGCGACAGTGGGAGCAGTACTTC
V: TRBV19; size: -; J: TRBJ2-7; D: TRBD2; CDR3: CASSPLAGAYEQYF; DNA: TGTGCCAGTAGTCCCCTAGCGGGAGCCTACGAGCAGTACTTC
V: TRBV27; size: -; J: TRBJ2-1; D: TRBD2; CDR3: CASSPPFSGRNNEQFF; DNA: TGTGCCAGCAGTCCACCTTTTAGCGGGCGTAACAATGAGCAGTTCTTC
V: TRBV5-5; size: -; J: TRBJ1-2; D: TRBD1; CDR3: CASSIGTASNYGYTF; DNA: TGTGCCAGCAGCATCGGGACAGCCTCTAACTATGGCTACACCTTC
V: TRBV24-1; size: -; J: TRBJ2-1; D: -; CDR3: CATSATGLIHEQFF; DNA: TGTGCCACCAGTGCGACAGGACTCATCCATGAGCAGTTCTTC
V: TRBV4-2; size: few; J: TRBJ1-1; D: -; CDR3: CASSQPSGADTEAFF; DNA: TGTGCCAGCAGCCAACCTTCAGGGGCAGACACTGAAGCTTTCTTT
V: TRBV18; size: -; J: TRBJ2-1; D: TRBD2; CDR3: CASSPPVPSGSNEQFF; DNA: TGTGCCAGCTCACCACCGGTACCTAGCGGGAGCAATGAGCAGTTCTTC
V: TRBV5-1; size: once; J: TRBJ2-5; D: TRBD2; CDR3: CASSLVAGGGETQYF; DNA: TGCGCCAGCAGCTTGGTGGCGGGAGGGGGAGAGACCCAGTACTTC
V: TRBV28; size: -; J: TRBJ2-7; D: -; CDR3: CASSLVRGRYEQYF; DNA: TGTGCCAGCAGTTTAGTTCGGGGTCGATACGAGCAGTACTTC
V: TRBV15; size: -; J: TRBJ1-6; D: TRBD1; CDR3: CATSRDRRTGGSPLHF; DNA: TGTGCCACCAGCAGAGATCGTCGGACAGGGGGATCACCCCTCCACTTT
V: TRBV5-1; size: -; J: TRBJ2-3; D: TRBD2; CDR3: CASSSHSLGREDWEDTQYF; DNA: TGCGCCAGCAGCTCCCACTCACTAGGGCGGGAGGACTGGGAAGATACGCAGTATTTT
V: TRBV5-1; size: -; J: TRBJ2-1; D: TRBD1; CDR3: CASSPGTDNEQFF; DNA: TGCGCCAGCAGCCCGGGGACAGACAATGAGCAGTTCTTC
V: TRBV15; size: once; J: TRBJ1-3; D: -; CDR3: CATSRNSAGGNTIYF; DNA: TGTGCCACCAGCCGGAACTCGGCGGGCGGAAACACCATATATTTT
V: TRBV28; size: -; J: TRBJ1-6; D: TRBD1; CDR3: CASSFPDRANSPLHF; DNA: TGTGCCAGCAGTTTCCCGGACAGGGCAAATTCACCCCTCCACTTT
V: TRBV27; size: -; J: TRBJ1-1; D: -; CDR3: CASTPYGGRALNTEAFF; DNA: TGTGCCAGCACCCCTTATGGGGGCAGAGCGCTCAACACTGAAGCTTTCTTT
V: TRBV6-5; size: -; J: TRBJ2-7; D: -; CDR3: CASSEIRLDEQYF; DNA: TGTGCCAGCAGCGAGATTCGCTTGGACGAGCAGTACTTC
V: TRBV5-4; size: -; J: TRBJ2-5; D: TRBD2; CDR3: CASSFGLAGFTQETQYF; DNA: TGTGCCAGCAGTTTCGGACTAGCGGGATTCACCCAAGAGACCCAGTACTTC
V: TRBV7-3; size: -; J: TRBJ2-1; D: TRBD2; CDR3: CASSLTSGLYNEQFF; DNA: TGTGCCAGCAGCTTGACTAGCGGCTTGTACAATGAGCAGTTCTTC
V: TRBV6-6; size: -; J: TRBJ2-7; D: -; CDR3: CASCEWRAPYEQYF; DNA: TGTGCCAGTTGTGAGTGGAGGGCCCCCTACGAGCAGTACTTC
V: TRBV19; size: -; J: TRBJ2-7; D: TRBD2; CDR3: CASSITSGSYEQYF; DNA: TGTGCCAGTAGTATAACTAGCGGATCCTACGAGCAGTACTTC
V: TRBV9; size: -; J: TRBJ1-1; D: TRBD1; CDR3: CASSVGQAATEAFF; DNA: TGTGCCAGCAGCGTGGGACAGGCGGCGACTGAAGCTTTCTTT
V: TRBV3-1/TRBV3-2; size: once; J: TRBJ1-6; D: TRBD1; CDR3: CASSPPGQDHYNSPLHF; DNA: TGTGCCAGCAGCCCCCCGGGACAGGACCACTATAATTCACCCCTCCACTTT
V: TRBV4-1; size: once; J: TRBJ2-7; D: TRBD2; CDR3: CASSQDLGLAGGAYEQYF; DNA: TGCGCCAGCAGCCAGGACTTGGGTCTAGCGGGGGGGGCCTACGAGCAGTACTTC
V: TRBV29-1; size: -; J: TRBJ2-3; D: -; CDR3: CSVGHFLTDTQYF; DNA: TGCAGCGTCGGACACTTCCTCACAGATACGCAGTATTTT
V: TRBV5-1; size: -; J: TRBJ2-5; D: TRBD2; CDR3: CASSSTGGRGETQYF; DNA: TGCGCCAGCAGCTCTACTGGCGGGAGGGGAGAGACCCAGTACTTC
V: TRBV5-1; size: few; J: TRBJ2-7; D: TRBD2; CDR3: CASKVSAGVSYEQYF; DNA: TGCGCCAGCAAAGTTTCGGCGGGAGTTTCCTACGAGCAGTACTTC
V: TRBV21-1; size: -; J: TRBJ2-3; D: -; CDR3: CASRTGGLGTDTQYF; DNA: TGTGCCAGCCGCACAGGGGGGCTAGGCACAGATACGCAGTATTTT
V: TRBV4-2; size: -; J: TRBJ1-6; D: -; CDR3: CASSQRQVGSPLHF; DNA: TGTGCCAGCAGCCAGAGACAGGTAGGATCACCCCTCCACTTT
V: TRBV3-1/TRBV3-2; size: -; J: TRBJ2-1; D: -; CDR3: CASSHARELHEQFF; DNA: TGTGCCAGCAGCCATGCCCGGGAGCTTCATGAGCAGTTCTTC
V: TRBV10-1; size: -; J: TRBJ1-1; D: -; CDR3: CASSESGGRGAFF; DNA: TGCGCCAGCAGTGAGAGCGGAGGGAGAGGAGCTTTCTTT
V: TRBV5-6; size: -; J: TRBJ2-1; D: -; CDR3: CASGDSDTEQFF; DNA: TGTGCCAGCGGGGACTCCGACACGGAGCAGTTCTTC
V: TRBV27; size: -; J: TRBJ1-1; D: -; CDR3: CASSNIGQLTEAFF; DNA: TGTGCCAGCAGTAACATTGGACAGCTCACTGAAGCTTTCTTT
V: TRBV2; size: -; J: TRBJ1-4; D: -; CDR3: CASSTQDEKLFF; DNA: TGTGCCAGCAGTACCCAGGATGAAAAACTGTTTTTT